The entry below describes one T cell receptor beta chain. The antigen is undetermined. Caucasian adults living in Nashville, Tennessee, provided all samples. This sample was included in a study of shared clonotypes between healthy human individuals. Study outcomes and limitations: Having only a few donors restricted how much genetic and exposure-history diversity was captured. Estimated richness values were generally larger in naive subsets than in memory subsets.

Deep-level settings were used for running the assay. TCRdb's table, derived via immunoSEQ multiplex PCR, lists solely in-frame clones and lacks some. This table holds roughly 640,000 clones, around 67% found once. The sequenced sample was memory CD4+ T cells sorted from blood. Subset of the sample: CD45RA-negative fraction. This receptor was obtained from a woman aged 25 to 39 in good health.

The CDR3 protein is CASSVSGTFFYEQYF. The CDR3 DNA reads TGTGCCAGCAGTGTTTCCGGGACATTTTTTTACGAGCAGTACTTC. The chain is built from TRBV2 and TRBJ2-7; perhaps TRBD1 as D (6 bases). Looked up from germline, CDR1 is SNHLY and CDR2 is FYNNEI. The CDR3 is 15 residues long. Trimming cost V 4 bases and J 4 bases, with 17 bases left between them.